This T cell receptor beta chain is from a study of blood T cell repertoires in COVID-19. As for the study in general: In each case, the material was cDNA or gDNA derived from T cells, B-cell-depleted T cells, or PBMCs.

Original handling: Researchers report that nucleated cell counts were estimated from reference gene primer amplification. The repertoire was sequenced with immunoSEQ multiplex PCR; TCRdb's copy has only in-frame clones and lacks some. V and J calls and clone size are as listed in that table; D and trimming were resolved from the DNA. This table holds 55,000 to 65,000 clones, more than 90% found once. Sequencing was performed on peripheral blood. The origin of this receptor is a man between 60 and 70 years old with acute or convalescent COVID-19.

The DNA for the CDR3 is TGTGCCATCAGTCCTACAGGGTTAAGATACAATGAGCAGTTCTTC. Translation: CAISPTGLRYNEQFF. V is TRBV10-3 and J is TRBJ2-1, with D possibly matching TRBD1 (6 bases). The CDR3 has 15 amino acids. CDR1 and CDR2 (germline): ENHRY, SYGVKD. V was clipped by 5 bases and J by 4 bases, with 15 bases between them.